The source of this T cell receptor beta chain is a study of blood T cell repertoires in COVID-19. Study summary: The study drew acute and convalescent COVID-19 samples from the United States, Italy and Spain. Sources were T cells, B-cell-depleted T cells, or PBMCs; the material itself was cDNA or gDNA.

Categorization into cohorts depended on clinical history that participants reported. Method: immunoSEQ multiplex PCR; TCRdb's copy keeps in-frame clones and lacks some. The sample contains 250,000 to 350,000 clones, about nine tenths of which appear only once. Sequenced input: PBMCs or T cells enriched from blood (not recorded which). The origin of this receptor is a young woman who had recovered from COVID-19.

The CDR3 loop is CASSQDRPSGGVRDTQYF. The CDR3 DNA follows: TGTGCCAGCAGCCAAGATAGGCCTAGCGGGGGGGTCCGGGATACGCAGTATTTT. J is TRBJ2-3 and V is TRBV3-1 (or the pseudogene TRBV3-2); 12 nucleotides line up with TRBD2. V was clipped by 0 bases and J by 6 bases; unmatched bases: 10. Germline-derived CDR1 and CDR2 are LGHDT and YNNKEL (reference sequence). The CDR3 has 18 amino acids.